This paragraph reports one T cell receptor beta chain. Its antigen is not identified. This table comes from immunoSEQ multiplex PCR, and its TCRdb copy is limited to in-frame clones, with some not included. The data show roughly 170,000 clones, 85% to 95% seen once. Trimming took 5 bases from V and 0 from J, leaving 19 bases between them. This CDR3 comprises 17 residues. The germline V gene encodes CDR1 MNHNY and CDR2 SVGAGI (reference sequence). This specimen comes from a study of T cell responses to AZD1222 COVID-19 vaccine. Study-wide background: Second-dose recipients at about 4 or about 12 weeks were treated as one pooled group.

Study observations and caveats: Nearly half of spike-specific TCRs reportedly target variant regions that are unmutated in the B.1.351 and B.1.1.7 variants. Repertoire collection took place solely once the T cell response had peaked. Only a handful of individuals given AZD1222 were seropositive at baseline.

The specimen comprised peripheral blood, sampled on day 0 of AZD1222 vaccination. The sequence derives from an adult in good health. The chain has TRBV6-6 and TRBJ1-1; D ambiguous. CDR3 nucleotides: TGTGCCAGCAGTCGAAACCCGGACGGAAAAATGAACACTGAAGCTTTCTTT. Encoded protein: CASSRNPDGKMNTEAFF.